The 17 T cell receptor beta chains below all came from one sample that was sequenced in a study of T cell repertoires in cytomegalovirus infection. MiXCR was run by TCRdb on the reads, yielding one entry per CDR3 protein. The sample has under 250,000 distinct CDR3 sequences, about 7% seen once; the top ten hold about 6.5%. The material sequenced was PBMCs. The receptors were gathered from a human donor in good health (CMV status not recorded). Some clones in this sample may be carry-over from other donors' samples.

This clonotype was recorded many times. This chain links TRBV9 with TRBJ2-7; D perhaps matches TRBD2 (6 bases). The CDR3 length is 14 residues. Trimming cost V 0 bases and J 4 bases, with 11 bases left between them. CDR1 and CDR2 (germline): SGDLS, YYNGEE. The CDR3 spells CASSVASSGYEQYF. The CDR3 DNA is TGTGCCAGCAGCGTAGCAAGCAGCGGGTACGAGCAGTACTTC. Supplemented by reference TRBV9 and TRBJ2-7, the full variable domain reads DSGVTQTPKHLITATGQRVTLRCSPRSGDLSVYWYQQSLDQGLQFLIQYYNGEERAKGNILERFSAQQFPDLHSELNLSSLELGDSALYFCASSVASSGYEQYFGPGTRLTVT.

In this sample, this clonotype turned up many times. This chain joins TRBV19 and TRBJ1-1; D is unresolved. The CDR3 contains 12 residues. Deletions cut 1 base from V and 4 bases from J, with 4 bases between. Germline CDR1 LNHDA, CDR2 SQIVND (reference sequence). The CDR3 here is CASSIGVTEAFF. The CDR3 bases are TGTGCCAGTAGTATAGGGGTCACTGAAGCTTTCTTT.

This clonotype was counted many times. J is TRBJ2-1 and V is TRBV7-2; 8 bases agree with TRBD1. The CDR3 loop spans 16 amino acids. The germline V gene has CDR1 SGHTA and CDR2 FQGNSA. With 6 bases clipped from V and 1 base from J, the junction kept 8 bases outside the gene matches. CDR3: CASRRQGPVSYNEQFF. CDR3 DNA sequence: TGTGCCAGCAGGAGACAGGGGCCCGTGTCCTACAATGAGCAGTTCTTC.

This clonotype was counted at least ten times. The chain employs TRBV11-2 and TRBJ2-1; D is unresolved. Between the trimmed V and J ends, which lost 0 bases and 7 bases, there was a span of 10 bases. The CDR3 loop spans 14 amino acids. CDR1 and CDR2 (germline): SGHAT, FQNNGV. The CDR3 loop is CASSLDLPGNEQFF. In DNA form, the CDR3 reads TGTGCCAGCAGCTTAGATCTCCCTGGGAATGAGCAGTTCTTC. The full variable domain, completed using reference TRBV11-2 and TRBJ2-1, is EAGVAQSPRYKIIEKRQSVAFWCNPISGHATLYWYQQILGQGPKLLIQFQNNGVVDDSQLPKDRFSAERLKGVDSTLKIQPAKLEDSAVYLCASSLDLPGNEQFFGPGTRLTVL.

This clonotype was counted many times. This chain uses TRBV7-2 with TRBJ1-4; D uncertain. Germline values: CDR1 SGHTA, CDR2 FQGNSA. This CDR3 region has 13 residues. V lost 4 bases and J lost 8, with 11 bases in between. The CDR3, as DNA: TGTGCCAGCAGCTGGGGTGCTGAGGAAAAACTGTTTTTT. It yields the protein CASSWGAEEKLFF.

This clonotype was seen at least ten times. V and J are TRBV29-1 and TRBJ1-1; D unclear. Germline CDR1 and CDR2: SQVTM and ANQGSEA. The CDR3 length is 17 residues. Deletions cut 0 bases from V and 2 bases from J, with 19 bases between. This CDR3 reads CSVEDGWSHPANTEAFF. DNA for the CDR3: TGCAGCGTTGAAGATGGTTGGAGTCACCCCGCCAACACTGAAGCTTTCTTT.

In this sample, this clonotype turned up a few times. This rearrangement joins TRBV29-1 to TRBJ2-7, with a tentative D call TRBD1 (5 bases). The CDR3 loop spans 13 amino acids. Trimming removed 4 bases from V and 3 bases from J, with 13 bases in between. Germline lookup yields CDR1 SQVTM and CDR2 ANQGSEA. The CDR3: CSVVITDSYEQYF. CDR3 DNA: TGCAGCGTTGTAATAACAGACAGCTACGAGCAGTACTTC.

This clonotype was observed many times. CDR3: CASSPREQETQYF. The CDR3 DNA reads as TGTGCCAGTAGTCCACGGGAGCAAGAGACCCAGTACTTC. This chain connects TRBV19 to TRBJ2-5, with a possible D match to TRBD2 (6 bases). Germline V gene sequence: CDR1 LNHDA, CDR2 SQIVND (reference sequence). The CDR3 sequence is 13 residues long. Trimming cost V 5 bases and J 2 bases, with 9 bases left between them.

About this clonotype itself: Possible read error: a much larger clone is one base away. The chain is built from TRBV28 and TRBJ1-5, with D hard to call. Germline V lookup: CDR1 MDHEN, CDR2 SYDVKM. There are 15 residues in the CDR3. This chain's CDR3 is CASSLWGNSNQLQHF. The CDR3 DNA reads TGTGCCAGCAGTTTATGGGGGAATAGCAATCAGCTCCAGCATTTT.

This clonotype appeared many times. CDR3 amino acids: CASSLSRAKTQYF. In nucleotides, the CDR3 is TGTGCCAGCAGTTTATCCAGGGCCAAGACCCAGTACTTC. The gene calls are TRBV28 and TRBJ2-5, with D maybe TRBD1 (5 bases). The ends were cut back, 1 base at V and 6 bases at J, with 9 bases in the middle. This CDR3 has 13 residues. Germline V gene lookup returns CDR1 MDHEN and CDR2 SYDVKM.

This clonotype was seen many times. This chain joins TRBV7-2 and TRBJ2-2; D may match TRBD1 or TRBD2 (5 bases each). This CDR3 is built from 17 residues. Trimming removed 3 bases from V and 5 bases from J, with 19 bases in between. Germline CDR1 is SGHTA and CDR2 is FQGNSA. CDR3 coding DNA: TGTGCCAGCAGCTTCGGGTTCGGGGCAGTCAATACCGGGGAGCTGTTTTTT. Protein sequence: CASSFGFGAVNTGELFF.

This clonotype was found many times. This sequence joins TRBV28 and TRBJ2-5, with D tentatively TRBD2 (7 bases). V lost 4 bases and J lost 5, with 11 bases in between. CDR3 length: 13 amino acids. Germline CDR1 and CDR2: MDHEN and SYDVKM. CDR3 sequence reads: CASSSGGRETQYF. The DNA for the CDR3 is TGTGCCAGCAGTTCCGGGGGGCGGGAGACCCAGTACTTC.

This chain links TRBV6-2 or TRBV6-3 with TRBJ1-1, with 9 bases aligning to TRBD1. Germline V gene lookup returns CDR1 MNHEY and CDR2 SVGEGT. This CDR3 region has 12 residues. The V gene end was trimmed by 11 bases and the J gene end by 3 bases; junction bases not matched to a gene: 4. This CDR3 reads CAAGQGHTEAFF. DNA for the CDR3: TGTGCCGCCGGACAGGGGCACACTGAAGCTTTCTTT.

This clonotype was detected many times. The V gene is TRBV5-1, the J gene TRBJ2-7; a possible D gene is TRBD1 (5 bases). CDR1 is SGHRS, CDR2 YFSETQ, per germline. V was shortened by 0 bases and J by 0 bases, with 13 bases between the two germline ends. The CDR3 has 16 residues. The CDR3, as DNA: TGCGCCAGCAGCTTGGACTGGGGCAGGAGCTCCTACGAGCAGTACTTC. It is translated as CASSLDWGRSSYEQYF.

This clonotype has ten or more counts. V usage is TRBV7-2 and J usage is TRBJ2-2; D gene unclear. V lost 4 bases and J 6 bases, leaving 21 bases between the germline ends. CDR1 and CDR2 (germline): SGHTA, FQGNSA. There are 17 residues in the CDR3. This chain's CDR3 is CASSSALAVPAAGELFF. CDR3 bases: TGTGCCAGCAGCTCCGCCCTGGCGGTTCCCGCGGCCGGGGAGCTGTTTTTT. The full variable domain, rest sourced from reference TRBV7-2 and TRBJ2-2, is GAGVSQSPSNKVTEKGKDVELRCDPISGHTALYWYRQSLGQGLEFLIYFQGNSAPDKSGLPSDRFSAERTGGSVSTLTIQRTQQEDSAVYLCASSSALAVPAAGELFFGEGSRLTVL.

This clonotype showed up many times. This rearrangement joins TRBV7-2 to TRBJ1-1; the D gene is possibly TRBD1 (5 bases). Deletions cut 1 base from V and 7 bases from J, with 19 bases between. The CDR3 has 16 amino acids. CDR1 is SGHTA, CDR2 FQGNSA, per germline. CDR3 nucleotides: TGTGCCAGCAGCTTAGGGGGAGGGACTCCGACACGTGAAGCTTTCTTT. This codes for CASSLGGGTPTREAFF.

Ten or more counts support this clonotype. The chain employs TRBV6-1 and TRBJ2-2; the D call may be TRBD1 or TRBD2 (5 bases each). Germline CDR1 MNHNS, CDR2 SASEGT. Trimming stripped 7 bases from V and 1 base from J, with 16 bases between. The CDR3 sequence is 16 residues long. The CDR3 region is CASMSLGTVNTGELFF. CDR3 bases: TGTGCCAGCATGAGCTTGGGGACGGTGAACACCGGGGAGCTGTTTTTT.